This is a list of T cell receptor beta chains from one sample in a study of PD-1 blockade in classical Hodgkin lymphoma. Profiling relied on immunoSEQ multiplex PCR, and the TCRdb table lists in-frame clones only, not all of them. The table lists more than 30,000 clones, 85% to 90% of them singletons. The starting material was peripheral blood mononuclear cells (PBMCs), obtained before the second cycle of nivolumab. These receptors originate from a human donor with classical Hodgkin lymphoma. Both conserved end residues are part of each CDR3. Fields, in order: J gene, D gene, V gene, clone size, CDR3 DNA, CDR3 protein. The D gene is left open where the match is weak. Clone size is shown for a subset of rows, as once, few, many or a class of expanded clone.

J gene: TRBJ2-7; D gene: TRBD1; V gene: TRBV10-2; clone size: .; CDR3 DNA: TGCGCCAGCCAAGACAGGGCAACCTACGAGCAGTACTTC; CDR3 protein: CASQDRATYEQYF
J gene: TRBJ2-7; D gene: .; V gene: TRBV11-2; clone size: .; CDR3 DNA: TGTGCCAGCAGCTTAGGTTGGGCCTACGAGCAGTACTTC; CDR3 protein: CASSLGWAYEQYF
J gene: TRBJ2-4; D gene: .; V gene: TRBV6-5; clone size: .; CDR3 DNA: TGTGCCAGCAGTTACGGAAGGATAGCCAAAAACATTCAGTACTTC; CDR3 protein: CASSYGRIAKNIQYF
J gene: TRBJ2-1; D gene: .; V gene: TRBV7-9; clone size: .; CDR3 DNA: TGTGCCAGCAGCCCCCGGCGGGACGGAAGCTTGAGCTCCTACAATGAGCAGTTCTTC; CDR3 protein: CASSPRRDGSLSSYNEQFF
J gene: TRBJ1-1; D gene: .; V gene: TRBV10-3; clone size: .; CDR3 DNA: TGTGCCGGCCAGACGACAGCGAACACTGAAGCTTTCTTT; CDR3 protein: CAGQTTANTEAFF
J gene: TRBJ1-1; D gene: TRBD1; V gene: TRBV4-2; clone size: .; CDR3 DNA: TGTGCCAGCAGCCAACCAAATGACAGGGCGGCGGGCTCTGAAGCTTTCTTT; CDR3 protein: CASSQPNDRAAGSEAFF
J gene: TRBJ2-7; D gene: .; V gene: TRBV2; clone size: .; CDR3 DNA: TGTGCCAGCAGTGAAGCAGGCGAGCAGTACTTC; CDR3 protein: CASSEAGEQYF
J gene: TRBJ2-3; D gene: .; V gene: TRBV28; clone size: .; CDR3 DNA: TGTGCCGGTGGGGGCCCGGGCCTCCGCCCAGATACGCAGTATTTT; CDR3 protein: CAGGGPGLRPDTQYF
J gene: TRBJ2-7; D gene: TRBD1; V gene: TRBV5-1; clone size: .; CDR3 DNA: TGCGCCAGCAGCTTGGTGGGACAGGGGCCCTACGAGCAGTACTTC; CDR3 protein: CASSLVGQGPYEQYF
J gene: TRBJ2-1; D gene: .; V gene: TRBV2; clone size: .; CDR3 DNA: TGTGCCAGCAATTGGGCGTCTGAGGACAATGAGCAGTTCTTC; CDR3 protein: CASNWASEDNEQFF
J gene: TRBJ2-1; D gene: .; V gene: TRBV5-1; clone size: few; CDR3 DNA: TGCGCCAGCAGCTTGACTAGCAGATACAATGAGCAGTTCTTC; CDR3 protein: CASSLTSRYNEQFF
J gene: TRBJ2-2; D gene: .; V gene: TRBV11-3; clone size: .; CDR3 DNA: TGTGCCAGCAGCTTTAGTTCAGGCACGAACACCGGGGAGCTGTTTTTT; CDR3 protein: CASSFSSGTNTGELFF